The T cell receptor (beta chain) under discussion was sequenced for a study of human T cells and chemical hapten exposure. The CDR3 is 13 amino acids. Trimming cost V 0 bases and J 6 bases, with 5 bases left between them. The library gave individual cDNA molecules unique molecular identifiers. MiXCR, applied by TCRdb to the RACE reads, yields one record per CDR3 protein. The sample carries some 39,000 distinct CDR3 sequences, 8% to 10% recorded once. This clonotype came up many times. Documented time point: patch test 3, about 24 weeks after DPC sensitization. As for treatment: therapeutic diphenylcyclopropenone sensitization with weekly scalp DPC. Sequencing started from total RNA isolated from unfractionated whole blood. Those who donated were patients with alopecia, 18 to 70 years of age, and suitable for DPC.

The sequence was collected from a man aged 45 to 65 with alopecia areata. Some clones in this sample may be carry-over from other donors' samples. V and J are TRBV12-3 or TRBV12-4 and TRBJ2-2; unclear D gene. The material sequenced was whole blood, taken in connection with sensitization to the hapten diphenylcyclopropenone (DPC). The DNA for the CDR3 is TGTGCCAGCAGTTTAGCTGGGTCCGGGGAGCTGTTTTTT. Translation gives CASSLAGSGELFF.